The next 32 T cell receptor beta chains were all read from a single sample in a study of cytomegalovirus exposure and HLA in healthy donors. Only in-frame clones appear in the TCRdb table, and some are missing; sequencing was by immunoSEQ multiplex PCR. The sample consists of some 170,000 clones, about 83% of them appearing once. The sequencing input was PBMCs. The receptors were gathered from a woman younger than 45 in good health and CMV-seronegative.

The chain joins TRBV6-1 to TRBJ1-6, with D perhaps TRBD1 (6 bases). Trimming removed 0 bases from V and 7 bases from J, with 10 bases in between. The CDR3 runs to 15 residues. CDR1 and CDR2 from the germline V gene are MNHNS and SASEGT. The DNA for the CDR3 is TGTGCCAGCAGTGAAGCGGCAGGGGCAAATTCACCCCTCCACTTT. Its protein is CASSEAAGANSPLHF.

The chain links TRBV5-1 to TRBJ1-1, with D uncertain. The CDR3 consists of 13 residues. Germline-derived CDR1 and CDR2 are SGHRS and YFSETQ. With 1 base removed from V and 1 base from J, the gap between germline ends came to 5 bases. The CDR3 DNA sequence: TGCGCCAGCAGCTTGTTCCGGAACACTGAAGCTTTCTTT. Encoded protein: CASSLFRNTEAFF.

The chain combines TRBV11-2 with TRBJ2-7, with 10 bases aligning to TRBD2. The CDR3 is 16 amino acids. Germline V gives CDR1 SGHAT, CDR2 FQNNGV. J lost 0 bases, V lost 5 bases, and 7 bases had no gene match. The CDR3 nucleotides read TGTGCCAGCAGCCGCGGACTAGCGGTCCACTCCTACGAGCAGTACTTC. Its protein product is CASSRGLAVHSYEQYF.

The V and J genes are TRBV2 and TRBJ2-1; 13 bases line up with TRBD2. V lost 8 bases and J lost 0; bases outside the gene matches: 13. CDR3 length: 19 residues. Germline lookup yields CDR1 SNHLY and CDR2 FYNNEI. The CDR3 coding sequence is TGTGCCAGCCTAGGCGGGGGACTAGCGGGGAGGAGCTCCTACAATGAGCAGTTCTTC. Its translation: CASLGGGLAGRSSYNEQFF.

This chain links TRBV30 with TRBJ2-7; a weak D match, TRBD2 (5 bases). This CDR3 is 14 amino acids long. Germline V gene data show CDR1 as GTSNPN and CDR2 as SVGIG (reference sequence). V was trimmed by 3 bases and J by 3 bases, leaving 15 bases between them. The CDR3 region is CAWSSGLAHYEQYF. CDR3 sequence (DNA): TGTGCCTGGAGCTCGGGGTTAGCTCACTACGAGCAGTACTTC.

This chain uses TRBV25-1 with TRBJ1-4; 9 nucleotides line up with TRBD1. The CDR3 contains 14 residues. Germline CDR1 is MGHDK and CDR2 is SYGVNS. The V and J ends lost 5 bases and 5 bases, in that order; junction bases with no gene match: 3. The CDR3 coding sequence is TGTGCCAGCAGTACAGGGGGCGGGAATGAAAAACTGTTTTTT. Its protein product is CASSTGGGNEKLFF.

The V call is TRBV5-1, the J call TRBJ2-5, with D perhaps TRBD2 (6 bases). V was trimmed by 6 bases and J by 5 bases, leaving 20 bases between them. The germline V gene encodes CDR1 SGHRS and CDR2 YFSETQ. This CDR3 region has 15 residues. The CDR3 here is CASKPRPGGAETQYF. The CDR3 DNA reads TGCGCCAGCAAGCCACGCCCCGGGGGTGCGGAGACCCAGTACTTC.

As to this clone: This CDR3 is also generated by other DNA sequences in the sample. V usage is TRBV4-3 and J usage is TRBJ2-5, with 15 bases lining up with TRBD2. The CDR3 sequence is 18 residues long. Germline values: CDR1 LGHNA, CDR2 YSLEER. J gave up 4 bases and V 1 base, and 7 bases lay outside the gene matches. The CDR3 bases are TGCGCCAGCAGCCAAGGAGCCCCGGGACTAGCGGGGGGAGAGACCCAGTACTTC. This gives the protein CASSQGAPGLAGGETQYF.

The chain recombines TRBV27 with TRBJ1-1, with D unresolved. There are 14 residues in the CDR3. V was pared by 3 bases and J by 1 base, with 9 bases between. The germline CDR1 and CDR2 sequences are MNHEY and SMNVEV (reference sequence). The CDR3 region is CASSFGSWNTEAFF. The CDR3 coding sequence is TGTGCCAGCAGTTTTGGGAGTTGGAACACTGAAGCTTTCTTT.

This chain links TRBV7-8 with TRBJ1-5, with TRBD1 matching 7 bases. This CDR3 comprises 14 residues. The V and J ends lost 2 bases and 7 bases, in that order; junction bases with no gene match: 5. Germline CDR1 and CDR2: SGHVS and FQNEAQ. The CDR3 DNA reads TGTGCCAGCAGCTTAACAGGGGAAGAACAGCCCCAGCATTTT. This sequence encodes CASSLTGEEQPQHF.

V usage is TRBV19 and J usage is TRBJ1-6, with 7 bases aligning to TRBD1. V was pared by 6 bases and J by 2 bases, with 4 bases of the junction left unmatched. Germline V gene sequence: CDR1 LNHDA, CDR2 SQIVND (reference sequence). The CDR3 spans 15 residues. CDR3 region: CASRTGRTYNSPLHF. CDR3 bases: TGTGCCAGTAGGACAGGGAGGACCTATAATTCACCCCTCCACTTT.

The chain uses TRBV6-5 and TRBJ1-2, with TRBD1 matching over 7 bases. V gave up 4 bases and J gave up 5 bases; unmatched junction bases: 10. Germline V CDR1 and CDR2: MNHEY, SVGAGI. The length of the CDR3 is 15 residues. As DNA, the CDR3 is TGTGCCAGCAGTTTACAACCGGGACAGCTTTATGGCTACACCTTC. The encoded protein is CASSLQPGQLYGYTF.

In DNA form, the CDR3 reads TGTGCCAGCAGCCCCCACGGGGGGTGGGAAAAACTGTTTTTT. Translation gives CASSPHGGWEKLFF. The chain uses TRBV7-8 and TRBJ1-4, with a possible D match to TRBD1 (5 bases). Trimming removed 5 bases at V and 8 bases at J, with 15 bases between. The CDR3 totals 14 residues. Per the germline V gene, CDR1 is SGHVS and CDR2 is FQNEAQ.

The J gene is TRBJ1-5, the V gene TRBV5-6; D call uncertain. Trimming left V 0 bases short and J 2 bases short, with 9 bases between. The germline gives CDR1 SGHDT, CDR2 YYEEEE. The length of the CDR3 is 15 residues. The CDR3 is CASSLVHTCNQPQHF. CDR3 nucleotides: TGTGCCAGCAGCTTGGTGCACACCTGCAATCAGCCCCAGCATTTT. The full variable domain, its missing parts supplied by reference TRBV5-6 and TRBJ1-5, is DAGVTQSPTHLIKTRGQQVTLRCSPKSGHDTVSWYQQALGQGPQFIFQYYEEEERQRGNFPDRFSGHQFPNYSSELNVNALLLGDSALYLCASSLVHTCNQPQHFGDGTRLSIL.

The CDR3 sequence: CASRNKEVTEAFF. In nucleotides, the CDR3 is TGTGCCAGCAGGAACAAAGAGGTCACTGAAGCTTTCTTT. This sequence joins TRBV6-5 and TRBJ1-1, with unresolved D. The CDR3 is 13 residues long. V was clipped by 6 bases and J by 4 bases, with 12 bases between them. Germline V gene data show CDR1 as MNHEY and CDR2 as SVGAGI.

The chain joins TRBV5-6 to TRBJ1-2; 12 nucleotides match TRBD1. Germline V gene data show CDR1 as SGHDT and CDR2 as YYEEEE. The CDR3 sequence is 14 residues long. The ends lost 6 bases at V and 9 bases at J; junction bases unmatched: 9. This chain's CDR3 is CASKTPGQGASYTF. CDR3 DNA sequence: TGTGCCAGCAAAACTCCGGGACAGGGGGCCAGCTACACCTTC. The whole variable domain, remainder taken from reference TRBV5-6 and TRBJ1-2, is DAGVTQSPTHLIKTRGQQVTLRCSPKSGHDTVSWYQQALGQGPQFIFQYYEEEERQRGNFPDRFSGHQFPNYSSELNVNALLLGDSALYLCASKTPGQGASYTFGSGTRLTVV.

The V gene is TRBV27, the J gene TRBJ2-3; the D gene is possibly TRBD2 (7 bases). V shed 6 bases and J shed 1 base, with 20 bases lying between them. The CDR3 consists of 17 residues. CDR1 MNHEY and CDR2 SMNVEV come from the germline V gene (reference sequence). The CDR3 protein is CASRPTGWGGRTDTQYF. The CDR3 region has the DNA TGTGCCAGCAGGCCTACGGGCTGGGGGGGCCGCACAGATACGCAGTATTTT.

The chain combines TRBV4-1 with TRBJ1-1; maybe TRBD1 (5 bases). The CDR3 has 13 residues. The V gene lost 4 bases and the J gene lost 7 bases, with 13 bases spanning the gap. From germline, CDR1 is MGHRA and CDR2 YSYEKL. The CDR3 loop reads CASSPPSQGEAFF. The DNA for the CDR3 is TGCGCCAGCAGCCCCCCGAGTCAGGGTGAAGCTTTCTTT.

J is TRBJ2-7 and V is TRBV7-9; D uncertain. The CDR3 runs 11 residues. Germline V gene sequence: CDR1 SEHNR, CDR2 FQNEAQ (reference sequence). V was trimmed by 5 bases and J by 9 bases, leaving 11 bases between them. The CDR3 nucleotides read TGTGCCAGCAGCGACAATACGGCGCAGTACTTC. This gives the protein CASSDNTAQYF.

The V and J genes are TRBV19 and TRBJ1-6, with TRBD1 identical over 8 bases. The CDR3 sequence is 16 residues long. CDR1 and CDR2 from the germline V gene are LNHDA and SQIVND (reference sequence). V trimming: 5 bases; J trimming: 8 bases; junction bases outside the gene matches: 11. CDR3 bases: TGTGCCAGTAGTCCGATTTCAGGGGGCAGGGATTCACCCCTCCACTTT. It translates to CASSPISGGRDSPLHF.

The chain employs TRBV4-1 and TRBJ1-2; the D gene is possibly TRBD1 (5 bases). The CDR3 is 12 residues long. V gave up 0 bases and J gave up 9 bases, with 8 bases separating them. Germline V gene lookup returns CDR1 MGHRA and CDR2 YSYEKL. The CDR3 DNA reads TGCGCCAGCAGCCAAGACAGGGTGAGCTACACCTTC. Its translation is CASSQDRVSYTF.

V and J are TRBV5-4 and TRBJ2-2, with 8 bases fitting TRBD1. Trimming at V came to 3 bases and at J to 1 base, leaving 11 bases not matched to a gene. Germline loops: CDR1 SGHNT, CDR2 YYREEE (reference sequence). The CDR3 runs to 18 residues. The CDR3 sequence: CASSSVKRDRWNTGELFF. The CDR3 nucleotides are TGTGCCAGCAGCTCCGTAAAAAGGGACAGGTGGAACACCGGGGAGCTGTTTTTT.

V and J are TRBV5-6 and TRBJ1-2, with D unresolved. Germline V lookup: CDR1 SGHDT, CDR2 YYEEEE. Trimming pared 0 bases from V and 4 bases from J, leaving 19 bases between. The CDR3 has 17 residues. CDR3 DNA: TGTGCCAGCAGCTTGGTGGAGGTATCGGCAGAACCCTATGGCTACACCTTC. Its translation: CASSLVEVSAEPYGYTF. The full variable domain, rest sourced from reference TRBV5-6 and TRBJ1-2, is DAGVTQSPTHLIKTRGQQVTLRCSPKSGHDTVSWYQQALGQGPQFIFQYYEEEERQRGNFPDRFSGHQFPNYSSELNVNALLLGDSALYLCASSLVEVSAEPYGYTFGSGTRLTVV.

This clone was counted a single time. DNA for the CDR3: TGTGCCAGCAGCGTAGGATCAGCGGGGGGGACCTCTAGCACAGATACGCAGTATTTT. It specifies CASSVGSAGGTSSTDTQYF. The rearrangement links TRBV9 to TRBJ2-3, with TRBD2 matching over 10 bases. The CDR3 totals 19 residues. From germline, CDR1 is SGDLS and CDR2 YYNGEE. V was clipped by 0 bases and J by 0 bases; unmatched bases: 10.

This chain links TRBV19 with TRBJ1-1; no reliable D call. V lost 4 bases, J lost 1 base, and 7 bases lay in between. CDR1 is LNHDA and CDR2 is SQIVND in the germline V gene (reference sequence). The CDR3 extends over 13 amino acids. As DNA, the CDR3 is TGTGCCAGTAGTACAGACCAGAACACTGAAGCTTTCTTT. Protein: CASSTDQNTEAFF.

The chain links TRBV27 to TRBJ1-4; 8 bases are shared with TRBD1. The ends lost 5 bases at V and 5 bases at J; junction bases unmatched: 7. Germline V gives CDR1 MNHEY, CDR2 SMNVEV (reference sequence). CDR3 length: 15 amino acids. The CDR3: CASSIRTGHNEKLFF. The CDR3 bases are TGTGCCAGCAGTATAAGGACAGGGCACAATGAAAAACTGTTTTTT.

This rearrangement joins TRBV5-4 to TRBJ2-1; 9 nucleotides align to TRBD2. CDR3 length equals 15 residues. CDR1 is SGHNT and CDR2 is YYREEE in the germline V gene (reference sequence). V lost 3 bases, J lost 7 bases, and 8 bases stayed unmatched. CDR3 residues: CASSSAAGGNNEQFF. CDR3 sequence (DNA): TGTGCCAGCAGCTCGGCGGCGGGGGGGAATAATGAGCAGTTCTTC.

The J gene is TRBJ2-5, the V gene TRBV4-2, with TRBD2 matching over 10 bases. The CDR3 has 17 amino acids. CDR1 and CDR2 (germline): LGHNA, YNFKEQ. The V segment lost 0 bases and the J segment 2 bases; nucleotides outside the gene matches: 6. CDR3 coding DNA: TGTGCCAGCAGCCAAGAGTCTAGCGGGGGAATTCAAGAGACCCAGTACTTC. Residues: CASSQESSGGIQETQYF.

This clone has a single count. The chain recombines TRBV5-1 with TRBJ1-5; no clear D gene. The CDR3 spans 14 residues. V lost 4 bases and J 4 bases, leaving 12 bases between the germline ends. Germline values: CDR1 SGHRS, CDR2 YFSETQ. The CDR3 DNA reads TGCGCCAGCAGCCCCACGTCCGGTAATCAGCCCCAGCATTTT. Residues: CASSPTSGNQPQHF.

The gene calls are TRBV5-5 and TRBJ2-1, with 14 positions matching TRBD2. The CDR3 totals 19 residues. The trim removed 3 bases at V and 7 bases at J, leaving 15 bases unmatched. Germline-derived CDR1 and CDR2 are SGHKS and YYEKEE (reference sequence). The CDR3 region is CASSSVPGLAGEPGNEQFF. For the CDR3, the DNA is TGTGCCAGCAGCTCCGTCCCGGGACTAGCGGGGGAGCCGGGGAATGAGCAGTTCTTC.

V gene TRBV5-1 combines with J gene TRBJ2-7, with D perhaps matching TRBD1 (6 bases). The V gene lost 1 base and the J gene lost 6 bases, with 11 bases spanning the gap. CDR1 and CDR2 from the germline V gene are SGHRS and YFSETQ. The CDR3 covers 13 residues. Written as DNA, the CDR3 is TGCGCCAGCAGCTTGACCCTAGGGGGCGAGCAGTACTTC. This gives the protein CASSLTLGGEQYF. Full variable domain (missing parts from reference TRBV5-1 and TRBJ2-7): KAGVTQTPRYLIKTRGQQVTLSCSPISGHRSVSWYQQTPGQGLQFLFEYFSETQRNKGNFPGRFSGRQFSNSRSEMNVSTLELGDSALYLCASSLTLGGEQYFGPGTRLTVT.

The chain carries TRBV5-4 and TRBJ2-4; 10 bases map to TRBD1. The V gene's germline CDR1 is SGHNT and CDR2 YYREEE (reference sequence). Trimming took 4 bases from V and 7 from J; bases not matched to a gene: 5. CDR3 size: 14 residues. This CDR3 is CASSPPDRGNIQYF. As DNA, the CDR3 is TGTGCCAGCAGCCCGCCGGACAGGGGGAACATTCAGTACTTC. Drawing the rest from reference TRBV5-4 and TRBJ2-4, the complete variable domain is ETGVTQSPTHLIKTRGQQVTLRCSSQSGHNTVSWYQQALGQGPQFIFQYYREEENGRGNFPPRFSGLQFPNYSSELNVNALELDDSALYLCASSPPDRGNIQYFGAGTRLSVL.